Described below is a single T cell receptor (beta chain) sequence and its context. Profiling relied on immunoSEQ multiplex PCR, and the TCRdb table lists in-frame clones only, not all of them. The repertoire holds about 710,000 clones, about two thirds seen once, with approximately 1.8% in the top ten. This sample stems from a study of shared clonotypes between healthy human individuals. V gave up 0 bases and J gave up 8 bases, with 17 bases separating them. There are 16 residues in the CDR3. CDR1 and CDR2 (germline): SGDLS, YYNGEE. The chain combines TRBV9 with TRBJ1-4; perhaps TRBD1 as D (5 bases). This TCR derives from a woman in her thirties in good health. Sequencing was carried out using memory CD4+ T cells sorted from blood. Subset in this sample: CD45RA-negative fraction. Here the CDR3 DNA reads TGTGCCAGCAGCGTAGGTTTTTCCGGGGCAGGGGAAAAACTGTTTTTT. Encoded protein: CASSVGFSGAGEKLFF.